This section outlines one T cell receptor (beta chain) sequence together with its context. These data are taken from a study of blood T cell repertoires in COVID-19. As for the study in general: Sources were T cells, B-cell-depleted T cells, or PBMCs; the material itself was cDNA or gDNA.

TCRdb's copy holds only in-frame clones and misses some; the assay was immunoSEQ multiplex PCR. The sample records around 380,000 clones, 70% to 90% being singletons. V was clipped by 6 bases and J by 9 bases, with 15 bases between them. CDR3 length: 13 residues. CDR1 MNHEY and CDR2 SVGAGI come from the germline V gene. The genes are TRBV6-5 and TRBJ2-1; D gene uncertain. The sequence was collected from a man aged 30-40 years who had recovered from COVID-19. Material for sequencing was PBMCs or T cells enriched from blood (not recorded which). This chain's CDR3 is CASRPPDSGEQFF. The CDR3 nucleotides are TGTGCCAGCAGGCCCCCCGATTCCGGTGAGCAGTTCTTC.